This T cell receptor (beta chain) came from a study of sequential checkpoint blockade in melanoma. The germline CDR1 and CDR2 sequences are SGHDT and YYEEEE. The CDR3 is 13 amino acids. Trimming cost V 1 base and J 0 bases, with 4 bases left between them. Indicated treatment: randomized to nivolumab then ipilimumab (arm A) or the reverse (arm B). Profiled with immunoSEQ multiplex PCR; TCRdb holds only in-frame clones, not every one. The data contain about 11,000 clones, 78% of them singletons. The chain carries TRBV5-6 and TRBJ1-2; no clear D. This TCR was recovered from a human donor with melanoma. This specimen was CD8+ T cells sorted from blood (inferred from file names), taken from a patient given nivolumab and ipilimumab in sequence. CDR3 sequence (DNA): TGTGCCAGCAGCTTGACAGCTAACTATGGCTACACCTTC. This translates into CASSLTANYGYTF.